The T cell receptor beta chain described here comes from a study of shared clonotypes between healthy human individuals. Across several immunoSEQ plates, the genomic DNA of each subset was split evenly. Template amounts of around 270 ng DNA, 25,000 to 30,000 T cell genomes, were employed in unsorted PBMC replicate PCRs. Per the original data handling: Junction-only sequences without quality scores were provided by ImmunoSEQ, so filtering was different. TCRdb's copy holds only in-frame clones and misses some; the assay was immunoSEQ multiplex PCR. V and J calls and clone size come straight from that table; D and trimming were deduced from the DNA. The table includes around 500,000 clones, 70% to 85% detected once. This clone was seen a few times. Its matching antigen is unknown. The study's findings and limits: Enrolling few donors narrowed the genetic and exposure-history diversity that was represented.

Per the germline V gene, CDR1 is SGHDN and CDR2 is FVKESK. The V gene lost 4 bases and the J gene lost 6 bases, with 12 bases spanning the gap. The CDR3 consists of 14 residues. Sequenced material: PBMCs. The chain uses TRBV14 and TRBJ2-2; tentative D call: TRBD1 (6 bases). This clonotype was sampled from a middle-aged woman in good health. Some clones in this sample may be carry-over from other donors' samples. The CDR3 nucleotides are TGTGCCAGCAGCCGCAGGGGACCGGCCGGGGAGCTGTTTTTT. It is translated as CASSRRGPAGELFF.